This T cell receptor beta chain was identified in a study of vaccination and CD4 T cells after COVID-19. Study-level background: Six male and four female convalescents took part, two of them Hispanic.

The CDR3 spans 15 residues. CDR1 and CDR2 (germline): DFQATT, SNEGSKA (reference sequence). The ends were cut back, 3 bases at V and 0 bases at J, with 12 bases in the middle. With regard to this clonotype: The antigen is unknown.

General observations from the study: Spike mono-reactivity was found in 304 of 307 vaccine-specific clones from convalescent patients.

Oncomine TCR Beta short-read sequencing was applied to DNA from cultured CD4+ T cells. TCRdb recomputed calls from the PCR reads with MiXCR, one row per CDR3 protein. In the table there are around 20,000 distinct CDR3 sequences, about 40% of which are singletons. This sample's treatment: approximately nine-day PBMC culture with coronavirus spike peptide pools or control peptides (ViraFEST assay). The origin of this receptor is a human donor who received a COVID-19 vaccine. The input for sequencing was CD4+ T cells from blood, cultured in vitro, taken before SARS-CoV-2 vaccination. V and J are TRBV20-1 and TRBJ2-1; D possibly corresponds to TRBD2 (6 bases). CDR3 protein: CSASPGLSSYNEQFF. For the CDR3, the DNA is TGCAGTGCTAGTCCGGGACTCAGCTCCTACAATGAGCAGTTCTTC.